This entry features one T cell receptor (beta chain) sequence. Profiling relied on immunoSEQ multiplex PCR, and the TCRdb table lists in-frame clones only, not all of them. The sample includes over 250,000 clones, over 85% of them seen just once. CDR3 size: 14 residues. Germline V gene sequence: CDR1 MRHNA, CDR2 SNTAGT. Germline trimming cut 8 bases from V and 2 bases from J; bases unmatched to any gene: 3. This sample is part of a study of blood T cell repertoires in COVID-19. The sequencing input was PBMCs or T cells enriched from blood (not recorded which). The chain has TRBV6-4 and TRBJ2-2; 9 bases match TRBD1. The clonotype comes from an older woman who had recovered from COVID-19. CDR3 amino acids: CASGGQGNTGELFF. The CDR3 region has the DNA TGTGCCAGCGGGGGACAGGGCAACACCGGGGAGCTGTTTTTT.